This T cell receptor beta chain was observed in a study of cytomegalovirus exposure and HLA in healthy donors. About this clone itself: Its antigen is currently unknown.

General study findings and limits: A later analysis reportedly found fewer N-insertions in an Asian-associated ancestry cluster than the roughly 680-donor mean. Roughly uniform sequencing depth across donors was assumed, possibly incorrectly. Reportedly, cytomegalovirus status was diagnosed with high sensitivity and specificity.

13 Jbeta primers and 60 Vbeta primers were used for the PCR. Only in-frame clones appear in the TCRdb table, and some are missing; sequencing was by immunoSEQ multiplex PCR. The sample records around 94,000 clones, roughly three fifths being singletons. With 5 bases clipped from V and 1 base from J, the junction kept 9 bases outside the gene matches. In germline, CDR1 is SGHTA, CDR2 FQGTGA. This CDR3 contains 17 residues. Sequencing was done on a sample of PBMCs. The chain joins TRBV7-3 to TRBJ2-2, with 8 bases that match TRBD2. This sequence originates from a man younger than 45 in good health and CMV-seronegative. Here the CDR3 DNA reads TGTGCCAGCAGCCCCCGGGGGGGGTTGGGGAACACCGGGGAGCTGTTTTTT. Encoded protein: CASSPRGGLGNTGELFF.